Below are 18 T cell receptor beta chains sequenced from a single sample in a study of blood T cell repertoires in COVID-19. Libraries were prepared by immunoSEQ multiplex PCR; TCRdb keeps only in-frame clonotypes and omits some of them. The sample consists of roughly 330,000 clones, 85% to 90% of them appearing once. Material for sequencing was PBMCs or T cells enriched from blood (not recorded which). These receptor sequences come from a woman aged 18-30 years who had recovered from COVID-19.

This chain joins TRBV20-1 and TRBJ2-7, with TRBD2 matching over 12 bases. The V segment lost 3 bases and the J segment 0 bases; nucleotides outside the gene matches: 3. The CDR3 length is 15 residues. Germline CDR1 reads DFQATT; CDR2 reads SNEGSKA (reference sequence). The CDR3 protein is CSASGLAGTSYEQYF. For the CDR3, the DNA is TGCAGTGCTAGTGGACTAGCGGGGACCTCCTACGAGCAGTACTTC.

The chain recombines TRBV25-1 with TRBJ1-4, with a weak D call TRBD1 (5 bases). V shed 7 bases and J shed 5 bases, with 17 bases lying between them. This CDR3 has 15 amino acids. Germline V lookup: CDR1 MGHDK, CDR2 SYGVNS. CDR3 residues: CASTDAGGWNEKLFF. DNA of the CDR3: TGTGCCAGCACGGACGCTGGGGGGTGGAATGAAAAACTGTTTTTT.

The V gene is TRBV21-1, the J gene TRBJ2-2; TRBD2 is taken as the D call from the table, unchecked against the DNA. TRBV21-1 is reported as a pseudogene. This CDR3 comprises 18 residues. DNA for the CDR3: TGTGCCAGCAGCAAACCTGCGGGGGAGGTTCAGAACACCGGGGAGCTGTTTTTT. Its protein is CASSKPAGEVQNTGELFF.

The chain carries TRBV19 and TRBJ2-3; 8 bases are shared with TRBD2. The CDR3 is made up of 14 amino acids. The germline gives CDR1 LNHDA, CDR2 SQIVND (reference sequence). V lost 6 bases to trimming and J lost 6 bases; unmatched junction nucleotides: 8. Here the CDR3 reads CASRAGGDFDTQYF. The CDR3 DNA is TGTGCCAGTAGGGCGGGAGGAGATTTTGATACGCAGTATTTT.

CDR3 region: CASSLDSTYEQYF. For the CDR3, the DNA is TGTGCCAGCAGTTTGGACAGTACCTACGAGCAGTACTTC. This sequence joins TRBV27 and TRBJ2-7; perhaps TRBD1 as D (6 bases). The CDR3 is 13 amino acids. Looked up from germline, CDR1 is MNHEY and CDR2 is SMNVEV (reference sequence). Trimming left V 3 bases short and J 2 bases short, with 8 bases between.

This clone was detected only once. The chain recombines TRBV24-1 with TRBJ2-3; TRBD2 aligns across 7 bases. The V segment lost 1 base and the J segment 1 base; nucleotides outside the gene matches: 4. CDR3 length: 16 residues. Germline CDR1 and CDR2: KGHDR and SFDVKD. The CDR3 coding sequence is TGTGCCACCAGTGATTTCGTGGGGGGGGGCACAGATACGCAGTATTTT. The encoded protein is CATSDFVGGGTDTQYF.

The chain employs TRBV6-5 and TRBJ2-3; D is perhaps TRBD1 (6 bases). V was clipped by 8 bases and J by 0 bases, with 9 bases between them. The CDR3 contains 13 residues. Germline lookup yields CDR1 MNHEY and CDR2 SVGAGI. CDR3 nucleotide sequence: TGTGCCAGCCACAGGGAAAGCACAGATACGCAGTATTTT. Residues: CASHRESTDTQYF.

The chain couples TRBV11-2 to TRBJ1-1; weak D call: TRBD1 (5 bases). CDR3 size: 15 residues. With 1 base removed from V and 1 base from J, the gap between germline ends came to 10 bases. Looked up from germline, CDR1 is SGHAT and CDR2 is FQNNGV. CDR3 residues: CASSLGNTGNTEAFF. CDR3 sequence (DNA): TGTGCCAGCAGCTTAGGGAACACAGGGAACACTGAAGCTTTCTTT. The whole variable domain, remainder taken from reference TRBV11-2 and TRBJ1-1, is EAGVAQSPRYKIIEKRQSVAFWCNPISGHATLYWYQQILGQGPKLLIQFQNNGVVDDSQLPKDRFSAERLKGVDSTLKIQPAKLEDSAVYLCASSLGNTGNTEAFFGQGTRLTVV.

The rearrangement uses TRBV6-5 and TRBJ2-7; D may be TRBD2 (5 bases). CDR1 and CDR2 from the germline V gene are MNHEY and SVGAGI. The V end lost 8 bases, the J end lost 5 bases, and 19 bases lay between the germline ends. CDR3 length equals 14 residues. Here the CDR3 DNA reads TGTGCCAGCTCTCAGGACTGGAGCTGGGACGAGCAGTACTTC. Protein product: CASSQDWSWDEQYF.

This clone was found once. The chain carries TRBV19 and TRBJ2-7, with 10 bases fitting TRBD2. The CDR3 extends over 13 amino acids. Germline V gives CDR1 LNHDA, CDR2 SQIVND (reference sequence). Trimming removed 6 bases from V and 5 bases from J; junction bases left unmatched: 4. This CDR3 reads CASRASGRDEQYF. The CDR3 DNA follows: TGTGCCAGTAGGGCTAGCGGGAGAGACGAGCAGTACTTC.

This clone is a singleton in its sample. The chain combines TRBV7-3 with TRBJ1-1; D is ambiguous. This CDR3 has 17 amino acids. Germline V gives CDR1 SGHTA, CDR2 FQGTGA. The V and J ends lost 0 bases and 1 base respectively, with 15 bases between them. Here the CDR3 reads CASSLTSPEVGNTEAFF. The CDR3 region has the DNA TGTGCCAGCAGCTTAACCTCCCCGGAGGTTGGGAACACTGAAGCTTTCTTT. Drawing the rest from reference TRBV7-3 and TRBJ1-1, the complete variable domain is GAGVSQTPSNKVTEKGKYVELRCDPISGHTALYWYRQSLGQGPEFLIYFQGTGAADDSGLPNDRFFAVRPEGSVSTLKIQRTERGDSAVYLCASSLTSPEVGNTEAFFGQGTRLTVV.

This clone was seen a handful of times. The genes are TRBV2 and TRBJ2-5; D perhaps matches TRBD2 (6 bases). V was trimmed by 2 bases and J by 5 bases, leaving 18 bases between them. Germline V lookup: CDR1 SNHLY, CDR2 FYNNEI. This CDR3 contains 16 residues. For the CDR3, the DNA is TGTGCCAGCAGTGAATTGAGGGCGGGGCCGCGGGAGACCCAGTACTTC. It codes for CASSELRAGPRETQYF.

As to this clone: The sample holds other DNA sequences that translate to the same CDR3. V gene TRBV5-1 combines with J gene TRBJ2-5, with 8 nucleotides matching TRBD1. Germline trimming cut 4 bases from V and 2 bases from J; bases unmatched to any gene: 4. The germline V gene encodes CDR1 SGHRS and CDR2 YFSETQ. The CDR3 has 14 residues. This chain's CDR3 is CASSPGQGQETQYF. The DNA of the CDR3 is TGCGCCAGCAGCCCCGGACAGGGACAAGAGACCCAGTACTTC.

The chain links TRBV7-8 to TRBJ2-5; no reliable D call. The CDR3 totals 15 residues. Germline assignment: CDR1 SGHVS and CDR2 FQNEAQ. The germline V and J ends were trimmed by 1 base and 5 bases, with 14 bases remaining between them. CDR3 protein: CASSLELGHGETQYF. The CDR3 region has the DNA TGTGCCAGCAGCTTAGAGCTTGGTCACGGGGAGACCCAGTACTTC. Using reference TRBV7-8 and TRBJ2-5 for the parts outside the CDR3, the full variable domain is GAGVSQSPRYKVAKRGQDVALRCDPISGHVSLFWYQQALGQGPEFLTYFQNEAQLDKSGLPSDRFFAERPEGSVSTLKIQRTQQEDSAVYLCASSLELGHGETQYFGPGTRLLVL.

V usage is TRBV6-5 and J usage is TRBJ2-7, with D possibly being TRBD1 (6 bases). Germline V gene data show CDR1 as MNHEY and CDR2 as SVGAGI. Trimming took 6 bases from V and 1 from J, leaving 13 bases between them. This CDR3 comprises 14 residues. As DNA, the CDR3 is TGTGCCAGCAGCACTGGTGGGACATCCTACGAGCAGTACTTC. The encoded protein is CASSTGGTSYEQYF.

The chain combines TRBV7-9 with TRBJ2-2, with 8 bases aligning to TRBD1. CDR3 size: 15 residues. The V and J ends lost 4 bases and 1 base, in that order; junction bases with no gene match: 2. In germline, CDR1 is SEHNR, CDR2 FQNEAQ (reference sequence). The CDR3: CASSSGTGNTGELFF. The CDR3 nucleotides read TGTGCCAGCAGCTCCGGGACAGGGAACACCGGGGAGCTGTTTTTT.

CDR3 nucleotide sequence: TGTGCCAGCAGTACTAGCGGGAGTTGGGAGACCCAGTACTTC. The encoded protein is CASSTSGSWETQYF. J is TRBJ2-5 and V is TRBV28; 11 bases line up with TRBD2. The CDR3 totals 14 residues. J lost 5 bases, V lost 5 bases, and 4 bases had no gene match. In germline, CDR1 is MDHEN, CDR2 SYDVKM.

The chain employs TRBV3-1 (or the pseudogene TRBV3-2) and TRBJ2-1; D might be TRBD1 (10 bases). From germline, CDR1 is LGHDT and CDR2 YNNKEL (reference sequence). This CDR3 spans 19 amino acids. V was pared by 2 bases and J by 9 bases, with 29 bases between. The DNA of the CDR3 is TGTGCCAGCAGCCAACGGGACAGGGGATGGCGGGAGGGCCAGGTTGAGCAGTTCTTC. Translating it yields CASSQRDRGWREGQVEQFF.